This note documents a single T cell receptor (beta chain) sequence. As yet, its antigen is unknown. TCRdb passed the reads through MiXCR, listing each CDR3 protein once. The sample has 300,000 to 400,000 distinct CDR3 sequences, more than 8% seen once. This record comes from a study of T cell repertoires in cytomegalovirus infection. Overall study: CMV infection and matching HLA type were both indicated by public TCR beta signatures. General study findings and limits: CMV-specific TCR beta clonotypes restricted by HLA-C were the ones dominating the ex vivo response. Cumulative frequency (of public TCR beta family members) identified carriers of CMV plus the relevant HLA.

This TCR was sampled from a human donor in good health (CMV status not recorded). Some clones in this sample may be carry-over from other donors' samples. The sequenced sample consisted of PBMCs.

CDR3 DNA: TGTGCCAGCAGCTTATTTTCGGTATTCAGGGCGAGCAATCAGCCCCAGCATTTT. Residues: CASSLFSVFRASNQPQHF. This chain joins TRBV5-5 and TRBJ1-5; D may be TRBD1 (5 bases). Germline V gene sequence: CDR1 SGHKS, CDR2 YYEKEE (reference sequence). V dropped 2 bases and J dropped 1 base, with 19 bases sitting between them. This CDR3 has 18 residues.